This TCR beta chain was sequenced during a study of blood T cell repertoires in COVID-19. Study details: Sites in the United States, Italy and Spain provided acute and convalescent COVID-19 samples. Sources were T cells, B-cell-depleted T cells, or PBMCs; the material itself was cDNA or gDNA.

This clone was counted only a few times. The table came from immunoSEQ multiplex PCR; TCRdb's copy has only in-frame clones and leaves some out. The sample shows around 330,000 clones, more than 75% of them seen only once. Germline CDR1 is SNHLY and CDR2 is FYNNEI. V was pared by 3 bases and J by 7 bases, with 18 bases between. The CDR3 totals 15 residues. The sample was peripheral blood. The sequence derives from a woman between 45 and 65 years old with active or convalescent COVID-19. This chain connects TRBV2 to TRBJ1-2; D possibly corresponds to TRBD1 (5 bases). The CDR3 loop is CASSELDSPGAGYTF. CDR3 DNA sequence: TGTGCCAGCAGTGAGTTAGACAGCCCCGGAGCTGGCTACACCTTC.